This T cell receptor (beta chain) is drawn from a study of blood T cell repertoires in COVID-19. Generated by immunoSEQ multiplex PCR, the TCRdb table keeps only in-frame clones and is missing some. The sample shows 200,000 to 250,000 clones, 84% of them seen only once. V lost 8 bases and J lost 5, with 15 bases in between. The CDR3 loop spans 13 amino acids. CDR1 is MRHNA, CDR2 SNTAGT, per germline. This chain links TRBV6-4 with TRBJ1-1; the D gene is possibly TRBD1 (6 bases). The sequenced sample consisted of PBMCs or T cells enriched from blood (not recorded which). The sequence derives from a woman between 35 and 50 years old who had recovered from COVID-19. The DNA of the CDR3 is TGTGCCAGCTCCCAGACAGGAATAACTGAAGCTTTCTTT. Encoded protein: CASSQTGITEAFF.